This TCR beta chain was obtained from a study of technical replicates of blood from a few donors. With V trimmed by 0 bases and J by 7 bases, 6 bases remained unmatched. CDR3 length: 15 residues. Germline V gives CDR1 SGHNT, CDR2 YENEEA. Sequencing used immunoSEQ multiplex PCR; TCRdb keeps in-frame clones, though not all of them. The sample holds tens of thousands of clones, approximately 92% seen once. The TCR sequence derives from a human donor in good health. The sample was T cells isolated from PBMCs. The chain couples TRBV11-3 to TRBJ2-1; 7 nucleotides align to TRBD2. The CDR3, as DNA: TGTGCCAGCAGCTTAGAGCGGGAGTTAGAAAATGAGCAGTTCTTC. It specifies CASSLERELENEQFF.